Following are 21 T cell receptor beta chains from one sample sequenced in a study of cytomegalovirus exposure and HLA in healthy donors. The PCR used 60 Vbeta and 13 Jbeta primers. The method was immunoSEQ multiplex PCR; TCRdb's version includes in-frame clones alone and lacks a portion of them. The table lists approximately 220,000 clones, just over 75% of them singletons. Sequenced material: PBMCs. The receptor source for this set is a man between 18 and 35 years old in good health and CMV-seronegative.

The V gene is TRBV9, the J gene TRBJ1-5, with D unclear. This CDR3 has 13 amino acids. Per germline, CDR1 SGDLS and CDR2 YYNGEE. V lost 4 bases and J lost 6, with 11 bases in between. The CDR3 region has the DNA TGTGCCAGCAGCTCCGAGGAGGGTCAGCCCCAGCATTTT. It specifies CASSSEEGQPQHF.

The genes are TRBV9 and TRBJ2-3; TRBD2 agrees at 12 bases. The length of the CDR3 is 18 residues. The J segment lost 0 bases and the V segment lost 2 bases, leaving 7 bases of the junction unmatched. Germline values: CDR1 SGDLS, CDR2 YYNGEE. CDR3 bases: TGTGCCAGCAGCGTGACTCTAGCGGGAGGGCCAAGCACAGATACGCAGTATTTT. It specifies CASSVTLAGGPSTDTQYF.

The gene calls are TRBV25-1 and TRBJ1-1, with TRBD1 matching over 8 bases. The V segment lost 2 bases and the J segment 7 bases; nucleotides outside the gene matches: 3. Germline V lookup: CDR1 MGHDK, CDR2 SYGVNS. This CDR3 region has 13 residues. The CDR3 is CASSEPRGREAFF. In DNA, the CDR3 is TGTGCCAGCAGTGAACCCAGGGGGCGTGAAGCTTTCTTT.

The chain has TRBV19 and TRBJ1-1; D not certain. V shed 7 bases and J shed 7 bases, with 22 bases lying between them. The length of the CDR3 is 15 residues. The germline CDR1 and CDR2 sequences are LNHDA and SQIVND (reference sequence). CDR3 amino acids: CASNIVWGGRGEAFF. For the CDR3, the DNA is TGTGCCAGTAACATCGTATGGGGAGGGCGGGGTGAAGCTTTCTTT.

This clone was counted a few times. The genes are TRBV30 and TRBJ1-1; D gene ambiguous. From germline, CDR1 is GTSNPN and CDR2 SVGIG (reference sequence). This CDR3 comprises 15 residues. Trimming stripped 0 bases from V and 0 bases from J, with 11 bases between. In DNA, the CDR3 is TGTGCCTGGAGTGTACCGTATAGCGTGAACACTGAAGCTTTCTTT. Translated: CAWSVPYSVNTEAFF.

The J gene is TRBJ2-3, the V gene TRBV4-2; D call uncertain. The V gene's germline CDR1 is LGHNA and CDR2 YNFKEQ. The CDR3 extends over 12 amino acids. With 1 base removed from V and 6 bases from J, the gap between germline ends came to 5 bases. For the CDR3, the DNA is TGTGCCAGCAGCCAAGTCGAGGATACGCAGTATTTT. This codes for CASSQVEDTQYF.

The V call is TRBV2, the J call TRBJ2-2; no firm D call. Trimming left V 3 bases short and J 8 bases short, with 13 bases between. The CDR3 length is 14 residues. CDR1 is SNHLY and CDR2 is FYNNEI in the germline V gene. CDR3 protein: CASSDRSTSGELFF. Here the CDR3 DNA reads TGTGCCAGCAGTGACAGGTCTACGTCGGGGGAGCTGTTTTTT. The full variable domain, completed using reference TRBV2 and TRBJ2-2, is EPEVTQTPSHQVTQMGQEVILRCVPISNHLYFYWYRQILGQKVEFLVSFYNNEISEKSEIFDDQFSVERPDGSNFTLKIRSTKLEDSAMYFCASSDRSTSGELFFGEGSRLTVL.

The rearrangement uses TRBV5-3 and TRBJ1-6, with D perhaps TRBD1 (5 bases). TRBV5-3 is annotated as an ORF whose role is uncertain. The V gene lost 10 bases and the J gene lost 7 bases, with 9 bases spanning the gap. CDR3 length: 11 amino acids. The CDR3 coding sequence is TGTGCCTCCGGGGGGAATTCACCCCTCCACTTT. This translates into CASGGNSPLHF.

The genes are TRBV5-4 and TRBJ2-2; D is ambiguous. CDR3 size: 13 residues. From germline, CDR1 is SGHNT and CDR2 YYREEE (reference sequence). V lost 2 bases, J lost 1 base, and 3 bases lay in between. CDR3 protein: CASSFGNTGELFF. The CDR3 DNA is TGTGCCAGCAGCTTCGGGAACACCGGGGAGCTGTTTTTT.

A note on this clone: The junction departs from the called germline gene at one end, perhaps through a read error. The gene calls are TRBV7-9 and TRBJ2-2; D is uncertain. The CDR3 totals 16 residues. The germline V gene encodes CDR1 SEHNR and CDR2 FQNEAQ (reference sequence). CDR3 in amino acids: CSSSLDVVRPPRELFF. The CDR3 bases are TGTTCCAGCAGCTTAGATGTAGTCCGCCCCCCCAGGGAGCTGTTTTTT.

The chain couples TRBV30 to TRBJ1-2; TRBD1 aligns across 7 bases. The CDR3 contains 13 residues. V was clipped by 3 bases and J by 0 bases; unmatched bases: 1. Per germline, CDR1 GTSNPN and CDR2 SVGIG (reference sequence). The CDR3, as DNA: TGTGCCTGGAGAGGACAGGCTAACTATGGCTACACCTTC. Amino acids: CAWRGQANYGYTF.

This chain joins TRBV5-1 and TRBJ2-6; D not resolved. This CDR3 has 15 amino acids. The germline V and J ends were trimmed by 0 bases and 3 bases, with 7 bases remaining between them. The germline V gene has CDR1 SGHRS and CDR2 YFSETQ. The CDR3 bases are TGCGCCAGCAGCTTGGGGGCAAGTGGGGCCAACGTCCTGACTTTC. It translates to CASSLGASGANVLTF.

The chain uses TRBV28 and TRBJ2-1, with 8 nucleotides matching TRBD2. Germline lookup yields CDR1 MDHEN and CDR2 SYDVKM. The V and J ends lost 4 bases and 5 bases, in that order; junction bases with no gene match: 13. This CDR3 is built from 17 residues. CDR3 sequence: CASSSFIAREDHNEQFF. Here the CDR3 DNA reads TGTGCCAGCAGTTCTTTTATCGCGCGGGAGGACCACAATGAGCAGTTCTTC.

A remark on this clone: Different DNA sequences within this sample yield the same CDR3. The chain has TRBV28 and TRBJ2-7, with TRBD2 matching 9 bases. The CDR3 consists of 12 residues. V shed 5 bases, J shed 4 bases, and the junction held 0 bases outside the gene matches. CDR1 MDHEN and CDR2 SYDVKM come from the germline V gene. CDR3 protein: CASSSGRYEQYF. CDR3 bases: TGTGCCAGCAGTAGCGGGAGGTACGAGCAGTACTTC.

The chain couples TRBV21-1 to TRBJ2-7; the table calls TRBD1, which could not be checked here. TRBV21-1 is a recognized pseudogene. This CDR3 has 15 residues. CDR3: CASSSRDSPCNEQYF. CDR3 nucleotide sequence: TGTGCCAGCAGCTCCCGGGACAGCCCCTGTAACGAGCAGTACTTC.

The rearrangement joins TRBV18 to TRBJ2-3; D not resolved. Trimming left V 2 bases short and J 6 bases short, with 9 bases between. The CDR3 is 13 amino acids. Per germline, CDR1 KGHSH and CDR2 LQKENI. Here the CDR3 reads CASSPGAPDTQYF. CDR3 DNA sequence: TGTGCCAGCTCACCAGGAGCCCCGGATACGCAGTATTTT. Together with reference TRBV18 and TRBJ2-3, the CDR3 gives the full variable domain: NAGVMQNPRHLVRRRGQEARLRCSPMKGHSHVYWYRQLPEEGLKFMVYLQKENIIDESGMPKERFSAEFPKEGPSILRIQQVVRGDSAAYFCASSPGAPDTQYFGPGTRLTVL.

In this sample, this clone turned up once. V gene TRBV27 combines with J gene TRBJ1-1, with D possibly TRBD1 on 5 matching bases. V lost 4 bases and J 0 bases, leaving 18 bases between the germline ends. The CDR3 spans 17 residues. Germline loops: CDR1 MNHEY, CDR2 SMNVEV (reference sequence). The CDR3 DNA sequence: TGTGCCAGCAGTTCCCTCCAAACTTACAGGATGAACACTGAAGCTTTCTTT. Protein product: CASSSLQTYRMNTEAFF.

The chain has TRBV4-1 and TRBJ2-1, with 11 positions matching TRBD2. Per the germline V gene, CDR1 is MGHRA and CDR2 is YSYEKL. The CDR3 length is 16 residues. V was pared by 2 bases and J by 5 bases, with 5 bases of the junction left unmatched. The CDR3 sequence is CASSQNPSGGNNEQFF. Written as DNA, the CDR3 is TGCGCCAGCAGCCAAAACCCTAGCGGGGGGAACAATGAGCAGTTCTTC.

This CDR3 reads CASSTLAGVAAGTQYF. The CDR3 nucleotides read TGCGCCAGCAGCACACTAGCGGGAGTCGCCGCAGGGACCCAGTACTTC. The chain joins TRBV5-1 to TRBJ2-5, with TRBD2 identical over 11 bases. Germline V gene lookup returns CDR1 SGHRS and CDR2 YFSETQ. The CDR3 runs to 16 residues. The trim removed 4 bases at V and 7 bases at J, leaving 12 bases unmatched.

The chain employs TRBV4-1 and TRBJ1-4, with 8 bases matching TRBD1. The length of the CDR3 is 15 residues. V shed 4 bases, J shed 6 bases, and the junction held 7 bases outside the gene matches. The V gene's germline CDR1 is MGHRA and CDR2 YSYEKL. This CDR3 reads CASSPTGARDEKLFF. The CDR3 coding sequence is TGCGCCAGCAGCCCGACAGGGGCGCGGGATGAAAAACTGTTTTTT.

About this clone: Germline and junction disagree at one end, which may indicate a read error. J is TRBJ2-7 and V is TRBV2, with D maybe TRBD1 (6 bases). CDR3 length equals 14 residues. CDR1 SNHLY and CDR2 FYNNEI come from the germline V gene. CDR3 sequence: CASSEEGQSYEQYF. The CDR3 DNA follows: TGTGCCAGCAGCGAAGAAGGACAGTCCTACGAGCAGTACTTC.